The present entry profiles one TCR beta chain with its context. Original processing methods: For nucleated cells, counts were estimated from reference gene primer amplification. Clones were sequenced by immunoSEQ multiplex PCR, and TCRdb holds only the in-frame ones, with some missing. V, J and clone size were drawn from that table, and D and trimming were deduced from the DNA. This sample has fewer than 70,000 clones, with approximately 83% found just once. These data belong to a study of blood T cell repertoires in COVID-19. Across the whole study: Donors in the United States, Italy and Spain gave samples during acute or convalescent COVID-19. Sources were T cells, B-cell-depleted T cells, or PBMCs; the material itself was cDNA or gDNA.

Germline CDR1 SNHLY, CDR2 FYNNEI. Trimming cost V 6 bases and J 2 bases, with 13 bases left between them. The CDR3 is 14 amino acids. This rearrangement joins TRBV2 to TRBJ1-1; D is possibly TRBD1 (6 bases). The receptor's source is an older woman with acute or convalescent COVID-19. Specimen: peripheral blood. In nucleotides, the CDR3 is TGTGCCAGCAGCGGACAGAAAGATAACACTGAAGCTTTCTTT. Translation gives CASSGQKDNTEAFF.